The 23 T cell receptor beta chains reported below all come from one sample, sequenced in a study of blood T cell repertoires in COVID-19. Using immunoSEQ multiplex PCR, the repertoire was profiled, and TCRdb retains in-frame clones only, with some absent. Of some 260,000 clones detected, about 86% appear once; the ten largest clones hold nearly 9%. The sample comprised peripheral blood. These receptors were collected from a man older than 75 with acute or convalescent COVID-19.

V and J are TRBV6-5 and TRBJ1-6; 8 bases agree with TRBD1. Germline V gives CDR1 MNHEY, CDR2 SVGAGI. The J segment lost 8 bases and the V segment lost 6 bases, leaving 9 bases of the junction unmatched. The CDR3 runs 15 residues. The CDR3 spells CASRPGGRVYSPLHF. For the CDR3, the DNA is TGTGCCAGCAGACCAGGGGGCAGGGTGTATTCACCCCTCCACTTT.

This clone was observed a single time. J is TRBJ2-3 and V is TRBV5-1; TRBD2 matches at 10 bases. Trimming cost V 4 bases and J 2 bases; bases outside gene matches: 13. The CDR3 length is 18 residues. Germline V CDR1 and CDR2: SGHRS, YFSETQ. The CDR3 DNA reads TGCGCCAGCAGCCCCTGGTACGGGACTAGCGAATTCACAGATACGCAGTATTTT. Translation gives CASSPWYGTSEFTDTQYF.

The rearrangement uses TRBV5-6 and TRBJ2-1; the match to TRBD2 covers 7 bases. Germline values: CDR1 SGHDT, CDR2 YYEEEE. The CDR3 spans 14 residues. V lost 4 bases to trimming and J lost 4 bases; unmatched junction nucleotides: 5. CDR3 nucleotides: TGTGCCAGCAGCCCATGGACTAGTTACAATGAGCAGTTCTTC. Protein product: CASSPWTSYNEQFF.

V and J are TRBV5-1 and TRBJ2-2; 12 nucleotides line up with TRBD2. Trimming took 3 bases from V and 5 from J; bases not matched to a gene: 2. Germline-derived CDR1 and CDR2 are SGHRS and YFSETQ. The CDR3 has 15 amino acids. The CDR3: CASSSTSGSTGELFF. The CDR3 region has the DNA TGCGCCAGCAGCTCGACTAGCGGGAGTACCGGGGAGCTGTTTTTT.

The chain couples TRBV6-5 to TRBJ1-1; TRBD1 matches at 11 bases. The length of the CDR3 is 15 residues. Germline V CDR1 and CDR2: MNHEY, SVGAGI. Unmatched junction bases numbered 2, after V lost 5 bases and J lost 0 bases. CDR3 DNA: TGTGCCAGCAGTAGGACAGGGGGCTTGAACACTGAAGCTTTCTTT. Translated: CASSRTGGLNTEAFF.

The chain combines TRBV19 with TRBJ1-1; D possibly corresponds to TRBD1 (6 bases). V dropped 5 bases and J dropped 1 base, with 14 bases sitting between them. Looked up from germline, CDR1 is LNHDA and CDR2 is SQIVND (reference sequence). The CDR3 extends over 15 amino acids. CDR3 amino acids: CASSLRQAQNTEAFF. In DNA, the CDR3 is TGTGCCAGTAGTCTGAGACAGGCACAGAACACTGAAGCTTTCTTT.

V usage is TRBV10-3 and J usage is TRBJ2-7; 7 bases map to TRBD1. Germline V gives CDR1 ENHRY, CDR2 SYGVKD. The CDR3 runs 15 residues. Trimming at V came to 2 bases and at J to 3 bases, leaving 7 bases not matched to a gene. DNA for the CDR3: TGTGCCATCAGTGAGGGACCGGGACAGAGCTACGAGCAGTACTTC. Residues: CAISEGPGQSYEQYF.

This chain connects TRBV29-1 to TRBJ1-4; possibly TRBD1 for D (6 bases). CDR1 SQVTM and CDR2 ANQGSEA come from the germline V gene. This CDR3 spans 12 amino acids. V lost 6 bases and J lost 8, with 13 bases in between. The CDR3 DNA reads TGCAGCGTAGGTGAGGGGGAGGAAAAACTGTTTTTT. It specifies CSVGEGEEKLFF.

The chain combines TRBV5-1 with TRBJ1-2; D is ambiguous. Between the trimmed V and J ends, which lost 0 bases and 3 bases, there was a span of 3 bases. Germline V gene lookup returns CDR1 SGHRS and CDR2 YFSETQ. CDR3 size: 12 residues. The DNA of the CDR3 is TGCGCCAGCAGCTTGGACTACTATGGCTACACCTTC. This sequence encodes CASSLDYYGYTF.

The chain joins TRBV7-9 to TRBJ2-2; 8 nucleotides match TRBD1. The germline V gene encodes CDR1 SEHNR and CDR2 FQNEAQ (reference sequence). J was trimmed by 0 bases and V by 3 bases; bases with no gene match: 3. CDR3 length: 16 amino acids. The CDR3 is CASSFETGANTGELFF. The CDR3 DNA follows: TGTGCCAGCAGCTTTGAGACAGGGGCGAACACCGGGGAGCTGTTTTTT.

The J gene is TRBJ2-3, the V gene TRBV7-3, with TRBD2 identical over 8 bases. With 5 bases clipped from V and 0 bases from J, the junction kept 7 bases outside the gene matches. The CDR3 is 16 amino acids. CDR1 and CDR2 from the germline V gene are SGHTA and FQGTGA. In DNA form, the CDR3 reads TGTGCCAGCAGCCCTAGACTAGCGCTTAGCACAGATACGCAGTATTTT. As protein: CASSPRLALSTDTQYF.

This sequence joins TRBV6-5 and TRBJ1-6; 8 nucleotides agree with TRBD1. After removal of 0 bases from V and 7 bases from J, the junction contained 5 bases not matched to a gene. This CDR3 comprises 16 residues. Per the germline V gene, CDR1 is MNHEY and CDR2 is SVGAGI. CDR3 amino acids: CASSYSSRTGNSPLHF. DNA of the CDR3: TGTGCCAGCAGTTACTCGTCCAGGACAGGGAATTCACCCCTCCACTTT.

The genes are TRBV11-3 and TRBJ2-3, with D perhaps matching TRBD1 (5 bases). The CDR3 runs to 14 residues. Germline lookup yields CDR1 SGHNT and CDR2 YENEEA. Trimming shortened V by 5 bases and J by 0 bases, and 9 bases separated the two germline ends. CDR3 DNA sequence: TGTGCCAGCAGCCGTGGGGCCAGCACAGATACGCAGTATTTT. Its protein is CASSRGASTDTQYF.

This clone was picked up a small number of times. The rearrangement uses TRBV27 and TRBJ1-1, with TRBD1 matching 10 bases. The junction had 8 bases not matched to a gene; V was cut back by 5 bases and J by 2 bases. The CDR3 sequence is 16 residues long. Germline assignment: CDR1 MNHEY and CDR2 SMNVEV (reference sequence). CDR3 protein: CASSPLGTGANTEAFF. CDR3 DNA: TGTGCCAGCAGTCCACTCGGGACAGGGGCTAACACTGAAGCTTTCTTT.

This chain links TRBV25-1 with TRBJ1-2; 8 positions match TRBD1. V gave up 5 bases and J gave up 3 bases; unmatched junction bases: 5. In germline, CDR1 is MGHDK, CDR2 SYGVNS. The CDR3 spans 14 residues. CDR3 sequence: CASSFLDRDYGYTF. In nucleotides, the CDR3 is TGTGCCAGCAGTTTCCTGGACAGGGACTATGGCTACACCTTC.

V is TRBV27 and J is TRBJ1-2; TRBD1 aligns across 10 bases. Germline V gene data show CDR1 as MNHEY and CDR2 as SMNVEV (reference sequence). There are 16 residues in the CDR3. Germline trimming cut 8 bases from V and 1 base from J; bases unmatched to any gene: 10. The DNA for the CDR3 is TGTGCCAGCGGCCTTAACGGACAGGGGGGTAACTATGGCTACACCTTC. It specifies CASGLNGQGGNYGYTF.

The CDR3 nucleotides read TGTGCCAGCAGCTTAGATCGGAGGGGAAGGACAGGGTACAATGAGCAGTTCTTC. This codes for CASSLDRRGRTGYNEQFF. This chain uses TRBV11-2 with TRBJ2-1, with 8 nucleotides matching TRBD1. CDR1 is SGHAT, CDR2 FQNNGV, per germline. The CDR3 runs to 18 residues. Losses at the gene ends were 0 bases for V and 4 bases for J; bases not matched to a gene: 11.

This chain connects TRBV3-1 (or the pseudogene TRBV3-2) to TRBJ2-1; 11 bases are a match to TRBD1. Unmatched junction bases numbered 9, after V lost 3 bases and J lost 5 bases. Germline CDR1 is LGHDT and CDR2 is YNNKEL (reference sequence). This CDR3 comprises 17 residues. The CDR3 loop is CASSHHQDRGRNNEQFF. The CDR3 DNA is TGTGCCAGCAGCCATCATCAGGACAGGGGGCGAAACAATGAGCAGTTCTTC.

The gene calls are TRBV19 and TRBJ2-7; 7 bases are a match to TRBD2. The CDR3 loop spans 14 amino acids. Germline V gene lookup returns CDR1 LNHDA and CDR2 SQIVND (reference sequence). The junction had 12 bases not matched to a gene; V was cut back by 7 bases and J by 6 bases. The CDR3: CASTSGTSGGEQYF. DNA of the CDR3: TGTGCCAGTACCTCCGGGACCTCGGGGGGCGAGCAGTACTTC. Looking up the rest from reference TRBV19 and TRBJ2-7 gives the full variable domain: DGGITQSPKYLFRKEGQNVTLSCEQNLNHDAMYWYRQDPGQGLRLIYYSQIVNDFQKGDIAEGYSVSREKKESFPLTVTSAQKNPTAFYLCASTSGTSGGEQYFGPGTRLTVT.

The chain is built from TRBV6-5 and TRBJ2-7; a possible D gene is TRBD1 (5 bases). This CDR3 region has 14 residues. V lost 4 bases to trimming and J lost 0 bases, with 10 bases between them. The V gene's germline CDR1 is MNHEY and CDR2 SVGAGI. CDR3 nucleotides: TGTGCCAGCAGTTTGGGCCAGGGCTCCTACGAGCAGTACTTC. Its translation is CASSLGQGSYEQYF.

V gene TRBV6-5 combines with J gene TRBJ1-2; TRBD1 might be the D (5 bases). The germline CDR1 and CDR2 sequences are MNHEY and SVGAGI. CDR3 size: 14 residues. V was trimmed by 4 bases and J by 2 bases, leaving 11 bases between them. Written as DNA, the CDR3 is TGTGCCAGCAGTTTGCCACAGGAGAACTATGGCTACACCTTC. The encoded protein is CASSLPQENYGYTF.

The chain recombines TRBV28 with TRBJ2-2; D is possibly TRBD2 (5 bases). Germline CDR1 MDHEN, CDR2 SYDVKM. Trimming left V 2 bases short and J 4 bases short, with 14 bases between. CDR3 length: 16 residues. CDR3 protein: CASSLIRGLGTGELFF. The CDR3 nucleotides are TGTGCCAGCAGTTTAATTCGGGGTTTGGGCACCGGGGAGCTGTTTTTT.

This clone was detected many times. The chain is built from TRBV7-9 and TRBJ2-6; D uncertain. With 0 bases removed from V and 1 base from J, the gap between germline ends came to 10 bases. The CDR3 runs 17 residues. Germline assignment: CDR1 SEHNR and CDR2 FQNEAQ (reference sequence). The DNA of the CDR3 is TGTGCCAGCAGCTTAGCGCTGGGCCGGTCTGGGGCCAACGTCCTGACTTTC. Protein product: CASSLALGRSGANVLTF.